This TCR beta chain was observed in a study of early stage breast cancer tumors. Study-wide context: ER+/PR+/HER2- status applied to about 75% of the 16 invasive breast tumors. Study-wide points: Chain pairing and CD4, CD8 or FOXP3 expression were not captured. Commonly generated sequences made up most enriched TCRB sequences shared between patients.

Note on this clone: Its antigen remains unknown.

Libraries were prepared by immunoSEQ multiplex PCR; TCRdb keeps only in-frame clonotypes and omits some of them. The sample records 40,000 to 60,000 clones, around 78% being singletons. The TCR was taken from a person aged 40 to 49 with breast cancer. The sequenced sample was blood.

The CDR3 DNA reads TGTGCCAGCAGGGTAGGTAACGAGCAGTACTTC. It translates to CASRVGNEQYF. The rearrangement uses TRBV25-1 and TRBJ2-7; D remains unclear. V shed 6 bases and J shed 5 bases, with 8 bases lying between them. Looked up from germline, CDR1 is MGHDK and CDR2 is SYGVNS. The CDR3 loop spans 11 amino acids.